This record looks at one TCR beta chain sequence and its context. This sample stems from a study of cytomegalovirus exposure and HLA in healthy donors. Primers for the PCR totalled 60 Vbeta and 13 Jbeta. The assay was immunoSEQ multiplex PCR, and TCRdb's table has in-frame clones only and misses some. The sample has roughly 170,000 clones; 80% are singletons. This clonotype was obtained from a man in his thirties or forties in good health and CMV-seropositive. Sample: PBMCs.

CDR3 nucleotide sequence: TGCGCCAGCAGCGCCACCGGGGGTTACACAGATACGCAGTATTTT. Translating gives CASSATGGYTDTQYF. The V and J genes are TRBV5-1 and TRBJ2-3, with D possibly matching TRBD2 (6 bases). V was clipped by 4 bases and J by 2 bases, with 14 bases between them. Germline V gene data show CDR1 as SGHRS and CDR2 as YFSETQ. This CDR3 has 15 residues.